These 24 T cell receptor beta chains share one sample of origin, sequenced in a study of blood T cell repertoires in COVID-19. Here immunoSEQ multiplex PCR was the method, and the copy in TCRdb shows in-frame clones only, minus some. The table includes 98,000 or so clones, roughly 80% detected once. Sequencing was performed on peripheral blood. These receptor sequences come from an elderly woman with active or convalescent COVID-19.

This chain connects TRBV27 to TRBJ1-1; 9 bases agree with TRBD1. The V gene's germline CDR1 is MNHEY and CDR2 SMNVEV (reference sequence). The V segment lost 2 bases and the J segment 10 bases; nucleotides outside the gene matches: 5. CDR3 size: 13 residues. The CDR3 DNA follows: TGTGCCAGCAGTTTAACGGACAGGGGTAGAGCTTTCTTT. Translation: CASSLTDRGRAFF.

The chain couples TRBV10-3 to TRBJ1-5, with 11 bases that match TRBD1. Unmatched junction bases numbered 3, after V lost 1 base and J lost 7 bases. CDR1 is ENHRY and CDR2 is SYGVKD in the germline V gene. The CDR3 is 15 residues long. The CDR3 bases are TGTGCCATCAGTGAGTTCGGGACAGGGGGGCAGCCCCAGCATTTT. Its translation: CAISEFGTGGQPQHF.

The V call is TRBV4-3, the J call TRBJ2-3; D may be TRBD1 (6 bases). The CDR3 totals 17 residues. Per the germline V gene, CDR1 is LGHNA and CDR2 is YSLEER. Trimming stripped 6 bases from V and 0 bases from J, with 19 bases between. In nucleotides, the CDR3 is TGCGCCAGCAGTTTGATTCCGGGACAACCTAGCACAGATACGCAGTATTTT. Amino acid sequence: CASSLIPGQPSTDTQYF.

The chain links TRBV2 to TRBJ2-3; 7 nucleotides agree with TRBD1. The CDR3 is 15 residues long. V lost 6 bases and J lost 1; bases outside the gene matches: 7. Germline V lookup: CDR1 SNHLY, CDR2 FYNNEI. The CDR3 region is CASSYGQVGTDTQYF. In nucleotides, the CDR3 is TGTGCCAGCAGCTACGGACAGGTGGGCACAGATACGCAGTATTTT.

The V call is TRBV2, the J call TRBJ1-2; D is perhaps TRBD1 (6 bases). The CDR3 runs to 14 residues. The V and J ends lost 7 bases and 5 bases respectively, with 17 bases between them. Germline assignment: CDR1 SNHLY and CDR2 FYNNEI. The CDR3 nucleotides read TGTGCCAGCACCCAAATGGGAGGGGGGTATGGCTACACCTTC. It yields the protein CASTQMGGGYGYTF.

The chain recombines TRBV7-2 with TRBJ2-3; possible D gene TRBD2, 6 bases. CDR1 and CDR2 from the germline V gene are SGHTA and FQGNSA. The CDR3 length is 13 residues. The V and J ends lost 6 bases and 11 bases respectively, with 18 bases between them. CDR3: CASSVEGGRLQYF. The CDR3 nucleotides are TGTGCCAGCAGTGTAGAAGGAGGGCGGTTGCAGTATTTT.

V gene TRBV10-2 combines with J gene TRBJ1-1; 8 bases map to TRBD1. Trimming at V came to 8 bases and at J to 4 bases, leaving 15 bases not matched to a gene. Germline V gene lookup returns CDR1 WSHSY and CDR2 SAAADI. The length of the CDR3 is 16 residues. The CDR3, as DNA: TGCGCCAGCTCCCCGGTCGCAGGGGGCTGGAGCACTGAAGCTTTCTTT. It is translated as CASSPVAGGWSTEAFF.

In nucleotides, the CDR3 is TGTGCCAGCAGTTTTGAAGGGGGGAACACTGAAGCTTTCTTT. It yields the protein CASSFEGGNTEAFF. The chain is built from TRBV28 and TRBJ1-1; D is possibly TRBD1 (6 bases). The CDR3 runs 14 residues. Trimming took 3 bases from V and 1 from J, leaving 9 bases between them. Germline CDR1 and CDR2: MDHEN and SYDVKM.

This clone occurred a few times. The chain combines TRBV19 with TRBJ1-1, with D perhaps TRBD1 (6 bases). V lost 3 bases, J lost 1 base, and 15 bases lay in between. The germline gives CDR1 LNHDA, CDR2 SQIVND (reference sequence). There are 16 residues in the CDR3. CDR3 nucleotide sequence: TGTGCCAGTAGTATCGAGGGGGGGACCCCGAACACTGAAGCTTTCTTT. This codes for CASSIEGGTPNTEAFF.

The V call is TRBV6-5, the J call TRBJ2-7; TRBD1 agrees at 7 bases. The CDR3 sequence is 13 residues long. Germline loops: CDR1 MNHEY, CDR2 SVGAGI. J was trimmed by 2 bases and V by 6 bases; bases with no gene match: 4. CDR3 DNA: TGTGCCAGCAGCTGGGACAGAGCCTACGAGCAGTACTTC. It translates to CASSWDRAYEQYF.

This chain uses TRBV5-1 with TRBJ1-1, with 8 bases matching TRBD1. The germline V gene encodes CDR1 SGHRS and CDR2 YFSETQ. There are 15 residues in the CDR3. The V and J ends lost 2 bases and 1 base, in that order; junction bases with no gene match: 4. The CDR3 loop is CASSFLGQGNTEAFF. The CDR3 DNA is TGCGCCAGCAGCTTCTTAGGACAGGGGAACACTGAAGCTTTCTTT.

The chain combines TRBV3-1 (or the pseudogene TRBV3-2) with TRBJ2-5; D is unresolved. The length of the CDR3 is 12 residues. The V gene lost 4 bases and the J gene lost 3 bases, with 6 bases spanning the gap. CDR1 is LGHDT and CDR2 is YNNKEL in the germline V gene (reference sequence). The CDR3 coding sequence is TGTGCCAGCAGCCCACAAAAAGAGACCCAGTACTTC. Its protein product is CASSPQKETQYF.

The chain carries TRBV5-6 and TRBJ1-2, with 8 bases fitting TRBD1. The J segment lost 7 bases and the V segment lost 4 bases, leaving 3 bases of the junction unmatched. Germline V lookup: CDR1 SGHDT, CDR2 YYEEEE. The CDR3 covers 12 residues. The DNA for the CDR3 is TGTGCCAGCAGCAGGACAGGGCTTGGCTACACCTTC. Translated: CASSRTGLGYTF.

The chain uses TRBV12-5 and TRBJ1-2; D is possibly TRBD1 (5 bases). This CDR3 comprises 15 residues. Trimming pared 9 bases from V and 0 bases from J, leaving 17 bases between. Germline V lookup: CDR1 LGHNT, CDR2 FRNRAP. CDR3 nucleotide sequence: TGTGCTAGACAATGGGTCGGGGGGGCTAACTATGGCTACACCTTC. It specifies CARQWVGGANYGYTF.

The chain recombines TRBV5-1 with TRBJ1-1; 9 nucleotides match TRBD1. CDR1 is SGHRS, CDR2 YFSETQ, per germline. This CDR3 comprises 14 residues. V lost 5 bases, J lost 1 base, and 3 bases stayed unmatched. CDR3 amino acids: CASREGQGNTEAFF. The CDR3 bases are TGCGCCAGCAGAGAGGGACAGGGGAACACTGAAGCTTTCTTT.

The chain couples TRBV6-5 to TRBJ2-2, with D uncertain. V was cut by 10 bases and J by 4 bases, with 16 bases left in between. The germline gives CDR1 MNHEY, CDR2 SVGAGI. The CDR3 sequence is 14 residues long. The CDR3 here is CATRQGWATGELFF. CDR3 DNA sequence: TGTGCCACCCGACAAGGCTGGGCCACCGGGGAGCTGTTTTTT.

This chain connects TRBV30 to TRBJ2-7; 8 bases match TRBD1. The CDR3 loop spans 13 amino acids. Germline lookup yields CDR1 GTSNPN and CDR2 SVGIG (reference sequence). After removal of 2 bases from V and 3 bases from J, the junction contained 3 bases not matched to a gene. Here the CDR3 DNA reads TGTGCCTGGAGTCGGGGACAGGTCTACGAGCAGTACTTC. Protein: CAWSRGQVYEQYF.

The chain employs TRBV7-9 and TRBJ2-4; maybe TRBD1 (6 bases). The CDR3 sequence is 17 residues long. With 0 bases removed from V and 2 bases from J, the gap between germline ends came to 14 bases. Germline assignment: CDR1 SEHNR and CDR2 FQNEAQ (reference sequence). The CDR3 bases are TGTGCCAGCAGCTTAGCGCAGGGGCGGTTGACCAAAAACATTCAGTACTTC. This encodes CASSLAQGRLTKNIQYF.

The V gene is TRBV11-2, the J gene TRBJ1-1, with D possibly matching TRBD1 (5 bases). V shed 2 bases and J shed 5 bases, with 15 bases lying between them. The CDR3 consists of 15 residues. The germline V gene has CDR1 SGHAT and CDR2 FQNNGV. The CDR3 reads CASSLKFLGGTEAFF. Here the CDR3 DNA reads TGTGCCAGCAGCTTAAAGTTCCTTGGGGGGACTGAAGCTTTCTTT.

In its sample, this clone was seen a few times. DNA for the CDR3: TGCGCCAGCAGCCAAGATCCCAGCGGGAGGGGTTACAATGAGCAGTTCTTC. This translates into CASSQDPSGRGYNEQFF. The chain uses TRBV4-1 and TRBJ2-1; TRBD2 aligns across 10 bases. V dropped 0 bases and J dropped 4; count of bases not matched to a gene: 6. The CDR3 is made up of 17 amino acids. CDR1 MGHRA and CDR2 YSYEKL come from the germline V gene.

The chain couples TRBV27 to TRBJ1-5; 7 bases line up with TRBD1. The germline V gene encodes CDR1 MNHEY and CDR2 SMNVEV (reference sequence). The trim removed 5 bases at V and 3 bases at J, leaving 10 bases unmatched. CDR3 size: 16 residues. CDR3 residues: CASSPRGTVYNQPQHF. The CDR3 DNA reads as TGTGCCAGCAGTCCCCGGGGGACAGTATACAATCAGCCCCAGCATTTT.

The chain joins TRBV27 to TRBJ2-6, with D maybe TRBD2 (6 bases). From germline, CDR1 is MNHEY and CDR2 SMNVEV (reference sequence). Between the trimmed V and J ends, which lost 8 bases and 0 bases, there was a span of 17 bases. The CDR3 spans 17 residues. The CDR3 DNA reads TGTGCCAGCGGGTCGGGAGTAACCCTCTCTGGGGCCAACGTCCTGACTTTC. Its protein product is CASGSGVTLSGANVLTF.

The chain employs TRBV28 and TRBJ1-2; D not resolved. The length of the CDR3 is 15 residues. Trimming took off 2 bases at V and 4 bases at J, with 14 bases between the two ends. Germline V gene lookup returns CDR1 MDHEN and CDR2 SYDVKM. CDR3 sequence reads: CASSLPRVSVYGYTF. The CDR3 DNA is TGTGCCAGCAGTTTACCGAGGGTTAGTGTCTATGGCTACACCTTC.

The rearrangement uses TRBV5-4 and TRBJ1-2; D is uncertain. The CDR3 has 17 residues. Germline-derived CDR1 and CDR2 are SGHNT and YYREEE (reference sequence). The V gene lost 3 bases and the J gene lost 2 bases, with 20 bases spanning the gap. This chain's CDR3 is CASSSRALAGGNYGYTF. The CDR3 bases are TGTGCCAGCAGCTCCAGAGCTCTCGCGGGCGGAAACTATGGCTACACCTTC. The full variable domain, in which reference TRBV5-4 and TRBJ1-2 provide the parts outside the CDR3, is ETGVTQSPTHLIKTRGQQVTLRCSSQSGHNTVSWYQQALGQGPQFIFQYYREEENGRGNFPPRFSGLQFPNYSSELNVNALELDDSALYLCASSSRALAGGNYGYTFGSGTRLTVV.